This TCR beta chain came from a study of blood T cell repertoires in COVID-19 (TCRdb year 2020). For context, the study as a whole: Samples from collaborators originated in the United States, Italy and Spain and spanned both the acute and convalescent phases of COVID-19. The material from the prospective study consisted of cDNA or gDNA derived from T cells, B-cell-depleted T cells, or PBMCs. Deeply sampled blood TCRbeta repertoires from subjects exposed to, actively infected with, or recovered from COVID-19 were included in the dataset. The repertoires were released in a freely available public database meant as a resource for research on the immune response to SARS-CoV-2. Samples came from the ongoing ImmuneRACE study (first 160 participants) plus 1,254 subjects from 6 global collaborators. A de-identified subject ID, COVID-19 status, age in years and sex were almost always included in the sample metadata. HLA class I and class II types, where available, came from metadata supplied by the sample provider rather than from assay-based typing.

Comments on this clone: The antigen this receptor binds is unknown. No quality values exist for individual bases; no much larger clone is one base distant.

Collaborating institutions collected whole blood in K2EDTA tubes following their own protocols. For TCRbeta analysis, collaborator samples were shipped as frozen whole blood, as isolated PBMCs, or as DNA extracted from either sample type. Looking up the germline V gene yields CDR1 LGHNA and CDR2 YNFKEQ. CDR3 length: 15 amino acids, cysteine to phenylalanine. The retained sequence is limited to the CDR3, 45 bases, with the frame set at the first base. Trimming at the junction amounts to 3 bases on V and 7 bases on J, and the germline ends lie 16 bases apart. The paper's findings and limits, for the study overall: The quantity of clinical and demographic metadata differed by source and by participant and was supplied without curation.

TCRbeta CDR3 regions were amplified from genomic DNA using the immunoSEQ Assay, a bias-controlled multiplex PCR. In the source study's methods: The number of nucleated cells in each sample was estimated by amplification of reference gene primers within the assay. Sequence reads were collapsed and filtered to measure the absolute abundance of every unique TCRbeta CDR3 rearrangement. Productive Simpson clonality was computed per sample as the square root of Simpson's diversity index over productive rearrangements. This immuneACCESS table, as held by TCRdb, lists in-frame sequences with V and J called but not all clones. Of the missing ones, under half trace to an unresolved V gene in checked studies; the others have no known cause. The V and J calls and clone size come from that table; D and trimming were worked out from the DNA. The sample contains about 76,000 clones, 75% to 90% of them found a single time. 27% of the sample is held by the ten biggest clonotypes.

The clonotype was recovered from a human donor in a cohort sampled during active COVID-19. The V and J genes are TRBV4-2 and TRBJ1-5; perhaps TRBD1 is the D gene, with 5 bases matching. The sample taken for sequencing was peripheral blood. CDR3 sequence: CASSHAGDGGQPQHF. The DNA sequence reads TGTGCCAGCAGCCATGCCGGCGACGGGGGACAGCCCCAGCATTTT.